The source of this T cell receptor (beta chain) is a study of blood T cell dynamics during melanoma immunotherapy. Assay used: immunoSEQ multiplex PCR; TCRdb lists only in-frame clones, some missing. This table holds fewer than 25,000 clones, nearly 90% found once. V lost 3 bases, J lost 6 bases, and 7 bases stayed unmatched. The CDR3 has 16 residues. Germline V CDR1 and CDR2: SGHVS, FNYEAQ. Time point noted: pre-treatment baseline. Sampling occurred pretreatment (T0) and at week 3 (W3), after cycle one of checkpoint blockade. Apart from a couple of fast progressors, RECIST 1.1 response was judged 12 weeks post-infusion. No patient had earlier systemic cancer treatment, concurrent immunosuppressants, or another active cancer.

The sequences come from blood, collected from a patient treated with checkpoint blockade. The sequence was obtained from a human donor with melanoma. The chain uses TRBV7-6 and TRBJ2-3, with TRBD2 identical over 12 bases. CDR3: CASSFRLAGAGDTQYF. The CDR3 bases are TGTGCCAGCAGCTTCAGACTAGCGGGGGCAGGCGATACGCAGTATTTT.